This record covers a single T cell receptor beta chain. Its antigen is not identified. With V trimmed by 4 bases and J by 2 bases, 4 bases remained unmatched. CDR1 is ENHRY, CDR2 SYGVKD, per germline. The CDR3 covers 15 residues. The data originate from a study of cytomegalovirus exposure and HLA in healthy donors. PCR used 60 Vbeta primers and 13 Jbeta primers. The assay was immunoSEQ multiplex PCR, and TCRdb's table has in-frame clones only and misses some. Found here are 150,000 to 200,000 clones, 60% to 80% of them singletons; the top ten hold roughly 13%. Study findings and constraints: In a later analysis, HLA-C alleles had the fewest associated TCRs, DRB1 alleles the most. It was reported in a later analysis that an Asian-associated ancestry cluster showed fewer N-insertions than the roughly 660-donor mean. Later analysis demonstrated an association between a missense DCLRE1C variant and TCR beta V- and J-gene trimming.

The receptor was isolated from a man between 50 and 59 years old in good health and CMV-seropositive. This chain connects TRBV10-3 to TRBJ2-1; TRBD2 aligns across 8 bases. Sequences were obtained from PBMCs. This CDR3 is CAISGDGGAYNEQFF. The CDR3 nucleotides are TGTGCCATCAGTGGAGACGGGGGGGCCTACAATGAGCAGTTCTTC.